This record covers a single TCR beta chain. Antigen unknown. The data are from a study of cytomegalovirus exposure and HLA in healthy donors. Use of 60 Vbeta and 13 Jbeta primers characterized the PCR. The assay was immunoSEQ multiplex PCR, and TCRdb's table has in-frame clones only and misses some. The sample records approximately 150,000 clones, 70% to 80% being singletons. This CDR3 contains 14 residues. Per germline, CDR1 MNHEY and CDR2 SMNVEV (reference sequence). V was shortened by 2 bases and J by 4 bases, with 12 bases between the two germline ends. Study results and caveats: Near-uniform donor sequencing depth was presumed by presence/absence analyses. Later on, an analysis tied over 15,000 TCR beta sequences to HLA alleles at 0.05 false discovery rate. An apparent linkage of common viral pathogens to several of the most significant clusters emerged in a later analysis. Listed as cytomegalovirus-associated were over 150 TCR beta chains.

This chain connects TRBV27 to TRBJ2-7; maybe TRBD2 (5 bases). The sample taken for sequencing was PBMCs. The clonotype comes from a young man in good health and CMV-seropositive. CDR3: CASSLGSGIYEQYF. DNA for the CDR3: TGTGCCAGCAGTTTAGGTTCGGGGATATACGAGCAGTACTTC.